Included here is one T cell receptor (beta chain) sequence, with context. One end of the junction is discordant with germline, which a read error may explain. With a J-beta primer mix and a sample-barcoded 5' primer, a second PCR ran about 7 to 12 cycles. MiXCR, applied by TCRdb to the 5' RACE reads, yields one record per CDR3 protein. The data contain roughly 800,000 distinct CDR3 sequences, approximately 25% of them seen just once; the ten biggest clones take up roughly 9%. Germline V lookup: CDR1 MDHEN, CDR2 SYDVKM. CDR3 length: 16 amino acids. The data were obtained in a study of blood T cells in healthy people across ages. This sample also appeared in a second study, on T cells of mothers and their children. That paper states: Biologically related mothers and children overlapped slightly more than unrelated pairs, a non-significant difference.

The chain uses TRBV28 and TRBJ1-4, with a possible D match to TRBD1 (5 bases). The sequencing input was blood. This TCR came from a boy aged 5 to 17 in good health. The CDR3 DNA follows: TGTGCCAGCAGTTTCAGGGCATGGGCAACTAGTGAAAAACTGTTTTTT. As protein: CASSFRAWATSEKLFF. The variable domain in full, with the rest retrieved from reference TRBV28 and TRBJ1-4, is DVKVTQSSRYLVKRTGEKVFLECVQDMDHENMFWYRQDPGLGLRLIYFSYDVKMKEKGDIPEGYSVSREKKERFSLILESASTNQTSMYLCASSFRAWATSEKLFFGSGTQLSVL.